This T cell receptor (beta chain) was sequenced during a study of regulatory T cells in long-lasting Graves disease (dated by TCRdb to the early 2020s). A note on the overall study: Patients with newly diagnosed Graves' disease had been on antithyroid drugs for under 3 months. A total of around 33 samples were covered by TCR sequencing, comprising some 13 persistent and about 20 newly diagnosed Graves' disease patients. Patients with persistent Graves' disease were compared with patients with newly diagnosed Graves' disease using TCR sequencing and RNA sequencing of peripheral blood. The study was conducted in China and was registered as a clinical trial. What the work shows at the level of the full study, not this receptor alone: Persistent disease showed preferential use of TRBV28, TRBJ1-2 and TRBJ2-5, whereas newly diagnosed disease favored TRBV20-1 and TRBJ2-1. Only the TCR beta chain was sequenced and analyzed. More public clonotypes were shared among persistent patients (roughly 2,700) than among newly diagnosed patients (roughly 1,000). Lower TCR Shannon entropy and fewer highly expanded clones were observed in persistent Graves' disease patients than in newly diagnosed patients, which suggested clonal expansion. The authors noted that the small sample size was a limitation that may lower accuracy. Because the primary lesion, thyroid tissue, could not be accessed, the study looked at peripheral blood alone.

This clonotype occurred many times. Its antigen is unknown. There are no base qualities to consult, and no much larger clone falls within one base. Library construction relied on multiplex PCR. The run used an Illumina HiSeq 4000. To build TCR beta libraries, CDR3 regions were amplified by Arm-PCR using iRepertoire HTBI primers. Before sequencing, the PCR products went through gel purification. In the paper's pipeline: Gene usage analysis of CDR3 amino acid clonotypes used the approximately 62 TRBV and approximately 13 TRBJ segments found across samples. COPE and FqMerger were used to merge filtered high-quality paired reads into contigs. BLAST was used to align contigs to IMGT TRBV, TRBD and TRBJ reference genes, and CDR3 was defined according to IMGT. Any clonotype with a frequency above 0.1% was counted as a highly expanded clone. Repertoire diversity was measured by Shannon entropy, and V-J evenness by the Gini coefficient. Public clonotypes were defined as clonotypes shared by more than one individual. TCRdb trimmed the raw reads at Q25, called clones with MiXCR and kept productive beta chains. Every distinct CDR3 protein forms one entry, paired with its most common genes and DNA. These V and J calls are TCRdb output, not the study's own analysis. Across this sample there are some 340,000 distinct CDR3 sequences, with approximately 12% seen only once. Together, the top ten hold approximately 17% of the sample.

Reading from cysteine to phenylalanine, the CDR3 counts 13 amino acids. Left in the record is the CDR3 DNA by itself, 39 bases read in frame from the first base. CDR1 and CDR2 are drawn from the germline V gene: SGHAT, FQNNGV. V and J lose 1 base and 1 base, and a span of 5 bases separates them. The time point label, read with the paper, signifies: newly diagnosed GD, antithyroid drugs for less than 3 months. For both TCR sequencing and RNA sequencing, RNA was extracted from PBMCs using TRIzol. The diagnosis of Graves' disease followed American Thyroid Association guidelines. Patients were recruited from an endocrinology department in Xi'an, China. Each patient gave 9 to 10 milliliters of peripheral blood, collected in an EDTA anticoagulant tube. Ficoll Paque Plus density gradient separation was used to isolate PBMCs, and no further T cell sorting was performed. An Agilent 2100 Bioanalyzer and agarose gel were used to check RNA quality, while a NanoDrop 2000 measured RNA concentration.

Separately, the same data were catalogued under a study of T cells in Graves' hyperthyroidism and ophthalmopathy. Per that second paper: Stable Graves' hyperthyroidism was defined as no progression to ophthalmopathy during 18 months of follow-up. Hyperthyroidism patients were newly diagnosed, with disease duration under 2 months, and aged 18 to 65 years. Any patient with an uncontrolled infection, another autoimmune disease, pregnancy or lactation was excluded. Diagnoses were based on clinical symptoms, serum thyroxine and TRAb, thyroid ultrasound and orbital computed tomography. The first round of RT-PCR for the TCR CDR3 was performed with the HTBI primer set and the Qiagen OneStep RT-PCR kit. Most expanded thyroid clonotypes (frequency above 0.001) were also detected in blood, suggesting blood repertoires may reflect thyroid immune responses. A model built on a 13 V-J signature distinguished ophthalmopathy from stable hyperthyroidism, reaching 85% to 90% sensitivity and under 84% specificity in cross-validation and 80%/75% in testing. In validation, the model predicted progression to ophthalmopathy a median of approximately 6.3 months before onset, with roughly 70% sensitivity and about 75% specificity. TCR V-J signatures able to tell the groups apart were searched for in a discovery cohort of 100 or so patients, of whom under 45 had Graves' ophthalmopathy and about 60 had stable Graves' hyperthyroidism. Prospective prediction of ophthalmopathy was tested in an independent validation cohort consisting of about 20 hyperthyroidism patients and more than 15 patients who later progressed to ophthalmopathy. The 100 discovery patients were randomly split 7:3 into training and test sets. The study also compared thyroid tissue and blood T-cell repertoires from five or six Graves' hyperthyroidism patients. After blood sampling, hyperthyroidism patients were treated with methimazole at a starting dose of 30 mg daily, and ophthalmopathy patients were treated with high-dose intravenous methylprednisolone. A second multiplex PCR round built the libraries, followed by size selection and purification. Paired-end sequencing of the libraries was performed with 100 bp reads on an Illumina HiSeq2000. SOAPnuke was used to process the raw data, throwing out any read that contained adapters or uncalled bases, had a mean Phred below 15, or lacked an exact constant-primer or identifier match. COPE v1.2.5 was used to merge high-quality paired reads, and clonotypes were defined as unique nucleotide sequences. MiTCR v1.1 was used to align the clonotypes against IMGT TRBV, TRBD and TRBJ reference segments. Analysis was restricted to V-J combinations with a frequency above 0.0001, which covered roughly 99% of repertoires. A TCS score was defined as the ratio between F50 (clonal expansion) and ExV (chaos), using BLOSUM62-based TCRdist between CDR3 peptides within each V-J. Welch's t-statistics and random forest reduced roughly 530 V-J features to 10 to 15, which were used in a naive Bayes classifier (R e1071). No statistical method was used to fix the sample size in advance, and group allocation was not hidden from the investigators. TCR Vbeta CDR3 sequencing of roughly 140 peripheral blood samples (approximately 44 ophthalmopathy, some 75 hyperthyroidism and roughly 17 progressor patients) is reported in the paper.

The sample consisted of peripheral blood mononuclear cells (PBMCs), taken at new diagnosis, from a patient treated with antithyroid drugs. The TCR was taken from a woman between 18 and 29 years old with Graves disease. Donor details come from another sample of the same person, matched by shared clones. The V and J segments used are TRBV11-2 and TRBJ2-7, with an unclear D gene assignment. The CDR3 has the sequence CASSLASSYEQYF. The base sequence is TGTGCCAGCAGCTTAGCTTCTTCCTACGAGCAGTACTTC.